A selection of T cell receptor beta chains follows, all from one sample in a study of PD-1 blockade in classical Hodgkin lymphoma. Sequencing used immunoSEQ multiplex PCR; TCRdb keeps in-frame clones, though not all of them. The sample has about 100,000 clones, more than 85% seen once; the top ten hold 5.5% to 8.5%. The material was peripheral blood mononuclear cells (PBMCs), obtained before the second cycle of nivolumab. The source is a human donor with classical Hodgkin lymphoma. The CDR3 runs from the conserved cysteine through the conserved F or W. The D gene is left open where the match is weak. A clone size is listed for some rows: how often the clone was seen (once, few, many), or a class if it is expanded.

V gene: TRBV9
J gene: TRBJ2-2
D gene: -
clone size: -
CDR3 DNA: TGTGCCAGCACTCGAGGGGGGACCGGGGAGCTGTTTTTT
CDR3 protein: CASTRGGTGELFF

V gene: TRBV7-8
J gene: TRBJ1-1
D gene: -
clone size: -
CDR3 DNA: TGTGCCAGCAGCCCCCCTGGGCAGACTCAATCTGAAGCTTTCTTT
CDR3 protein: CASSPPGQTQSEAFF

V gene: TRBV7-3
J gene: TRBJ2-2
D gene: -
clone size: -
CDR3 DNA: TGTGCCAGCAGCCCCAGGGACTGGGCCGGGGAGCTGTTTTTT
CDR3 protein: CASSPRDWAGELFF

V gene: TRBV19
J gene: TRBJ1-6
D gene: -
clone size: -
CDR3 DNA: TGTGCCAGTAGTATAGGCACCATGAGCTCCTATAATTCACCCCTCCACTTT
CDR3 protein: CASSIGTMSSYNSPLHF

V gene: TRBV7-9
J gene: TRBJ2-3
D gene: TRBD2
clone size: -
CDR3 DNA: TGTGCCAGCAGCTTAGGGACTAGCGGGGGGGGCACAGATACGCAGTATTTT
CDR3 protein: CASSLGTSGGGTDTQYF

V gene: TRBV11-3
J gene: TRBJ2-5
D gene: TRBD1
clone size: once
CDR3 DNA: TGTGCCAGCAGCCAGAATTACAGGGGGCAGGAGACCCAGTACTTC
CDR3 protein: CASSQNYRGQETQYF

V gene: TRBV6-5
J gene: TRBJ1-2
D gene: TRBD1
clone size: few
CDR3 DNA: TGTGCCAGCAGTCGACAGGGGAACTATGGCTACACCTTC
CDR3 protein: CASSRQGNYGYTF

V gene: TRBV7-2
J gene: TRBJ1-2
D gene: TRBD1
clone size: -
CDR3 DNA: TGTGCCAGCAGCCACCGGGACAGAGGCGATGGCTACACCTTC
CDR3 protein: CASSHRDRGDGYTF

V gene: TRBV30
J gene: TRBJ1-4
D gene: -
clone size: few
CDR3 DNA: TGTGCCTGGGCCAAGGGGTTCGATGAAAAACTGTTTTTT
CDR3 protein: CAWAKGFDEKLFF

V gene: TRBV18
J gene: TRBJ1-1
D gene: -
clone size: -
CDR3 DNA: TGTGCCAGCTCACAGACTCCCACCACTGAAGCTTTCTTT
CDR3 protein: CASSQTPTTEAFF

V gene: TRBV9
J gene: TRBJ2-6
D gene: -
clone size: -
CDR3 DNA: TGTGCCAGCAGCGTAGGTTCCCTCTCTGGGGCCAACGTCCTGACTTTC
CDR3 protein: CASSVGSLSGANVLTF